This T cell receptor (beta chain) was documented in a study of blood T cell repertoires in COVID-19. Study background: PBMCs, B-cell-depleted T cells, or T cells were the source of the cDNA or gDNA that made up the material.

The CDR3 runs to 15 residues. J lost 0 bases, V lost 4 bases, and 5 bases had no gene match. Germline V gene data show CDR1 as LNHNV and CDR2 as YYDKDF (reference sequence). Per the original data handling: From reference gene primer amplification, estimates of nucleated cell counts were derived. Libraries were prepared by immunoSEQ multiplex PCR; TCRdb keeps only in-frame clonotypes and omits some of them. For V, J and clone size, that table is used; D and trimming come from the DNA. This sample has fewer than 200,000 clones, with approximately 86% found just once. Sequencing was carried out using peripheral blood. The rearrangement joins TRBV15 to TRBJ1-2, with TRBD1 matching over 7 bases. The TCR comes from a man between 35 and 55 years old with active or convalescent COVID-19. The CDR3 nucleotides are TGTGCCACCAGCACCGACAGGGAAGCTAACTATGGCTACACCTTC. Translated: CATSTDREANYGYTF.